Listed below are T cell receptor beta chains from one sample, sequenced in a study of blood T cell repertoires in COVID-19. Profiling relied on immunoSEQ multiplex PCR, and the TCRdb table lists in-frame clones only, not all of them. The repertoire holds over 150,000 clones, 84% seen once, with roughly 7% in the top ten. Sequenced sample: PBMCs or T cells enriched from blood (not recorded which). These receptors were taken from a man aged 45-60 years who had recovered from COVID-19. CDR3s include the opening cysteine and the closing phenylalanine or tryptophan. The order of the fields is clone size, V gene, D gene, J gene, CDR3 protein, CDR3 DNA. D genes are given only for firm matches. Some rows mark clone size as missing; the rest say once, few, many or name a class of expanded clone.

>NA|TRBV6-5|TRBD1|TRBJ1-2
CASSWGQGGFYGYTF
TGTGCCAGCAGCTGGGGACAGGGGGGATTCTATGGCTACACCTTC
>NA|TRBV11-2|NA|TRBJ2-7
CASSLSGAPYEQYF
TGTGCCAGCAGCTTGAGCGGTGCACCCTACGAGCAGTACTTC
>NA|TRBV27|NA|TRBJ2-1
CASSPGGQGNEQFF
TGTGCCAGCAGTCCAGGCGGCCAGGGCAATGAGCAGTTCTTC
>NA|TRBV7-8|TRBD2|TRBJ2-1
CASSLIGAGVVNEQFF
TGTGCCAGCAGCTTAATAGGGGCGGGGGTTGTCAATGAGCAGTTCTTC
>NA|TRBV3-1/TRBV3-2|TRBD1|TRBJ2-1
CASSRGQGLGNEQFF
TGTGCCAGCAGCCGAGGACAGGGCCTCGGGAATGAGCAGTTCTTC
>NA|TRBV12-5|NA|TRBJ1-4
CASGLVLGGGRNEKLFF
TGTGCTAGTGGTTTGGTATTGGGAGGGGGAAGGAATGAAAAACTGTTTTTT
>NA|TRBV9|TRBD2|TRBJ2-1
CASSVGAGGTYNEQFF
TGTGCCAGCAGCGTAGGAGCGGGGGGAACCTACAATGAGCAGTTCTTC
>NA|TRBV5-8|NA|TRBJ1-1
CASSWGHPGTEAFF
TGTGCCAGCAGCTGGGGACACCCGGGGACTGAAGCTTTCTTT
>NA|TRBV7-9|TRBD1|TRBJ1-4
CASSGQGSEKLFF
TGTGCCAGCAGTGGACAGGGTAGTGAAAAACTGTTTTTT
>NA|TRBV5-1|NA|TRBJ2-7
CASHLGAAGASYEQYF
TGCGCCAGCCACCTGGGGGCGGCGGGTGCCTCCTACGAGCAGTACTTC
>NA|TRBV5-1|TRBD1|TRBJ2-3
CASSLGDRPSADTQYF
TGCGCCAGCAGCTTGGGGGACAGGCCGAGCGCAGATACGCAGTATTTT
>NA|TRBV6-5|NA|TRBJ1-1
CASRKDSQNTEAFF
TGTGCCAGCAGGAAGGACAGCCAGAACACTGAAGCTTTCTTT
>NA|TRBV19|NA|TRBJ1-3
CASQLTGISGNTIYF
TGTGCCAGCCAACTAACAGGGATCTCTGGAAACACCATATATTTT
>NA|TRBV4-1|TRBD1|TRBJ2-6
CASSGTGGSGANVLTF
TGCGCCAGCAGCGGGACAGGGGGGTCTGGGGCCAACGTCCTGACTTTC
>NA|TRBV29-1|NA|TRBJ1-2
CSVPPTGSYGYTF
TGCAGCGTTCCGCCGACAGGCTCCTATGGCTACACCTTC
>NA|TRBV3-1/TRBV3-2|NA|TRBJ1-2
CASSQGGARGYTF
TGTGCCAGCAGCCAGGGGGGGGCGAGAGGCTACACCTTC
>NA|TRBV14|NA|TRBJ1-6
CASSRVRHSPLHF
TGTGCCAGCAGTCGCGTCAGGCATTCACCCCTCCACTTT
>few|TRBV19|NA|TRBJ1-1
CASRTPAGAKDTEAFF
TGTGCCAGTAGGACTCCGGCAGGGGCTAAGGACACTGAAGCTTTCTTT
>NA|TRBV7-9|NA|TRBJ2-3
CASSFLGTDTQYF
TGTGCCAGCAGCTTTTTAGGCACAGATACGCAGTATTTT
>NA|TRBV5-1|NA|TRBJ2-5
CASSLLAGAGETQYF
TGCGCCAGCAGCCTTCTGGCGGGGGCAGGGGAGACCCAGTACTTC
>NA|TRBV24-1|NA|TRBJ2-7
CATQGQSSYEQYF
TGTGCCACCCAGGGACAAAGCTCCTACGAGCAGTACTTC
>NA|TRBV27|NA|TRBJ1-5
CASSLQGTNQPQHF
TGTGCCAGCAGTCTACAGGGTACCAATCAGCCCCAGCATTTT
>NA|TRBV3-1/TRBV3-2|TRBD2|TRBJ2-7
CASSQASSGVYEQYF
TGTGCCAGCAGCCAAGCGAGTAGCGGGGTTTACGAGCAGTACTTC
>NA|TRBV5-1|NA|TRBJ1-1
CASSLNPGNRNTEAFF
TGCGCCAGCAGCTTGAACCCAGGGAACAGAAACACTGAAGCTTTCTTT
>once|TRBV30|NA|TRBJ2-2
CAWSVQGLNTGELFF
TGTGCCTGGAGTGTGCAGGGATTGAACACCGGGGAGCTGTTTTTT
>NA|TRBV27|NA|TRBJ1-4
CASSSRLTSNRRNEKLFF
TGTGCCAGCAGTTCCCGACTCACCTCCAATCGGAGGAATGAAAAACTGTTTTTT
>NA|TRBV7-6|NA|TRBJ2-2
CASSLDGGYTGELFF
TGTGCCAGCAGCTTAGATGGGGGGTACACCGGGGAGCTGTTTTTT
>NA|TRBV18|NA|TRBJ1-1
CASSPAGGTEAFF
TGTGCCAGCTCACCTGCGGGAGGCACTGAAGCTTTCTTT
>NA|TRBV3-1/TRBV3-2|TRBD1|TRBJ1-5
CASSQSGTGGGGNQPQHF
TGTGCCAGCAGCCAGTCCGGGACAGGGGGTGGCGGCAATCAGCCCCAGCATTTT
>NA|TRBV5-1|TRBD2|TRBJ2-3
CASSSTSGGGTDTQYF
TGCGCCAGCAGCTCCACTAGCGGTGGGGGCACAGATACGCAGTATTTT
>NA|TRBV6-5|NA|TRBJ1-5
CASSYSAGSNQPQHF
TGTGCCAGCAGTTACTCGGCAGGTAGCAATCAGCCCCAGCATTTT
>few|TRBV6-4|TRBD1|TRBJ1-1
CASSESGTGTEAFF
TGTGCCAGCAGTGAGTCCGGGACAGGCACTGAAGCTTTCTTT
>NA|TRBV10-1|TRBD1|TRBJ1-5
CASSESYLHPGQGDNSNQPQHF
TGCGCCAGCAGTGAGTCCTACCTCCATCCGGGACAGGGCGACAATAGCAATCAGCCCCAGCATTTT
>NA|TRBV6-5|NA|TRBJ1-2
CATKQSYGYTF
TGTGCCACAAAACAGAGCTATGGCTACACCTTC
>once|TRBV4-1|TRBD2|TRBJ2-6
CASSQERSGASGANVLTF
TGCGCCAGCAGCCAAGAACGTAGCGGGGCCTCTGGGGCCAACGTCCTGACTTTC
>few|TRBV15|NA|TRBJ2-1
CATSRGGGLKQFF
TGTGCCACCAGCAGGGGGGGAGGCCTTAAGCAGTTCTTC
>NA|TRBV30|NA|TRBJ1-6
CAWSVWGIANSPLHF
TGTGCCTGGAGTGTATGGGGAATAGCGAATTCACCCCTCCACTTT
>NA|TRBV5-1|TRBD2|TRBJ2-5
CASSIRTSGGANQETQYF
TGCGCCAGCAGCATCCGGACTAGCGGGGGGGCTAACCAAGAGACCCAGTACTTC
>NA|TRBV5-1|TRBD2|TRBJ2-7
CASRSPGTSGGPYEQYF
TGCGCCAGCAGAAGCCCCGGGACTAGCGGGGGGCCCTACGAGCAGTACTTC
>NA|TRBV13|NA|TRBJ2-7
CASSPAQGTSYEQYF
TGTGCCAGCAGCCCCGCCCAGGGGACCTCCTACGAGCAGTACTTC
>NA|TRBV6-5|TRBD2|TRBJ2-7
CASSYSAGEHSYEQYF
TGTGCCAGCAGTTACTCGGCGGGGGAACACTCCTACGAGCAGTACTTC
>NA|TRBV30|TRBD1|TRBJ1-5
CAWGTGDNQPQHF
TGTGCCTGGGGGACAGGGGATAATCAGCCCCAGCATTTT
>NA|TRBV7-2|NA|TRBJ1-5
CASSFSPQSNQPQHF
TGTGCCAGCAGCTTTAGCCCGCAGAGCAATCAGCCCCAGCATTTT
>once|TRBV14|NA|TRBJ2-7
CASSQDITGYYEQYF
TGTGCCAGCAGCCAAGATATAACAGGGTACTACGAGCAGTACTTC
>few|TRBV27|TRBD1|TRBJ1-4
CASSSTLTGRYEKLFF
TGTGCCAGCAGTTCAACCTTGACAGGGAGGTACGAAAAACTGTTTTTT
>NA|TRBV6-5|NA|TRBJ1-5
CASSSNRFREPQHF
TGTGCCAGCAGCTCCAATCGTTTCCGGGAGCCCCAGCATTTT
>NA|TRBV5-4|NA|TRBJ1-6
CASSLQGLNSPLHF
TGTGCCAGCAGCTTACAGGGTTTGAATTCACCCCTCCACTTT
>few|TRBV19|NA|TRBJ1-2
CASSISDSTNYGYTF
TGTGCCAGTAGTATAAGTGACAGCACTAACTATGGCTACACCTTC
>NA|TRBV7-2|TRBD1|TRBJ1-3
CASSFQGASGNTIYF
TGTGCCAGCAGCTTTCAGGGGGCCTCTGGAAACACCATATATTTT
>NA|TRBV5-1|TRBD1|TRBJ1-2
CASSLGQGEFSYGYTF
TGCGCCAGCAGCTTGGGACAGGGGGAATTCAGCTATGGCTACACCTTC
>NA|TRBV19|NA|TRBJ1-2
CASGSVSYTF
TGTGCCAGCGGTTCCGTGAGCTACACCTTC
>NA|TRBV7-9|NA|TRBJ1-6
CASSSTAANSPLHF
TGTGCCAGCAGCTCGACAGCAGCTAATTCACCCCTCCACTTT
>once|TRBV7-9|TRBD2|TRBJ2-1
CASSFRSGVRTYNEQFF
TGTGCCAGCAGCTTTAGGAGCGGGGTAAGGACCTACAATGAGCAGTTCTTC
>NA|TRBV3-1/TRBV3-2|NA|TRBJ1-2
CASSQASDYGYTF
TGTGCCAGCAGCCAAGCCTCCGACTATGGCTACACCTTC